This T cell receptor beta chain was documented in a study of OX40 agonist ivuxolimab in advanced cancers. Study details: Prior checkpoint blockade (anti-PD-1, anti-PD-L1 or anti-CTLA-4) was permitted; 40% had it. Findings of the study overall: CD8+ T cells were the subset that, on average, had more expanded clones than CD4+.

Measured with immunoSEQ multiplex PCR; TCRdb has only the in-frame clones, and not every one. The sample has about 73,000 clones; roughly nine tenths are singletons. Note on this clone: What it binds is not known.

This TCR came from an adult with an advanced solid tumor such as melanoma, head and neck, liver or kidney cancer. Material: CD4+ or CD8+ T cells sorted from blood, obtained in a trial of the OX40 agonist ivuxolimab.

Written as DNA, the CDR3 is TGTGCCAGTACCAGGGTAGGACAGAGACCTTTGCTCTCTGGAAACACCATATATTTT. It is translated as CASTRVGQRPLLSGNTIYF. This sequence joins TRBV19 and TRBJ1-3, with D tentatively TRBD1 (6 bases). Deletions cut 7 bases from V and 0 bases from J, with 25 bases between. This CDR3 spans 19 amino acids. CDR1 LNHDA and CDR2 SQIVND come from the germline V gene (reference sequence).